In this sample, the clone carrying this TCR beta chain turned up many times. Its specificity is unknown. From the RT-PCR reads, TCRdb called clonotypes with MiXCR, one entry per CDR3 protein. The table has about 500,000 distinct CDR3 sequences, 15% to 20% seen once. This record belongs to a study of response to subunit inactivated influenza vaccine. Study outcomes and limitations: Authors suggested each seasonal influenza vaccination recruits few new T cells.

This receptor was taken from a man between 50 and 75 years old who received an inactivated influenza vaccine. Source: CD4+ T cells sorted from PBMCs, taken less than 30 months after vaccination.

CDR3 bases: TGTGCCAGCAGCTTTAGGGCCAGCTCCTATAATTCACCCCTCCACTTT. Translating it yields CASSFRASSYNSPLHF. The rearrangement joins TRBV7-8 to TRBJ1-6, with unresolved D. Germline assignment: CDR1 SGHVS and CDR2 FQNEAQ. The CDR3 has 16 residues. With 3 bases removed from V and 0 bases from J, the gap between germline ends came to 9 bases.